This TCR beta chain comes out of a study of OX40 agonist ivuxolimab in advanced cancers. Study outcomes and limitations: Expanded clones tended on average to be more numerous among CD8+ T cells than CD4+.

With regard to this clone: What it binds is unknown.

Method: immunoSEQ multiplex PCR; TCRdb's copy keeps in-frame clones and lacks some. The table lists over 55,000 clones, around 84% of them singletons. Here the sequenced sample was CD4+ or CD8+ T cells sorted from blood, taken in a trial of the OX40 agonist ivuxolimab. The source is an adult with an advanced solid tumor such as melanoma, head and neck, liver or kidney cancer.

The CDR3 spells CASSPHWGAIGEQFF. The DNA of the CDR3 is TGTGCCAGCAGCCCCCATTGGGGCGCAATTGGTGAGCAGTTCTTC. The chain joins TRBV7-3 to TRBJ2-1; tentative D call: TRBD1 (5 bases). The CDR3 consists of 15 residues. V was shortened by 5 bases and J by 9 bases, with 20 bases between the two germline ends. The germline CDR1 and CDR2 sequences are SGHTA and FQGTGA.